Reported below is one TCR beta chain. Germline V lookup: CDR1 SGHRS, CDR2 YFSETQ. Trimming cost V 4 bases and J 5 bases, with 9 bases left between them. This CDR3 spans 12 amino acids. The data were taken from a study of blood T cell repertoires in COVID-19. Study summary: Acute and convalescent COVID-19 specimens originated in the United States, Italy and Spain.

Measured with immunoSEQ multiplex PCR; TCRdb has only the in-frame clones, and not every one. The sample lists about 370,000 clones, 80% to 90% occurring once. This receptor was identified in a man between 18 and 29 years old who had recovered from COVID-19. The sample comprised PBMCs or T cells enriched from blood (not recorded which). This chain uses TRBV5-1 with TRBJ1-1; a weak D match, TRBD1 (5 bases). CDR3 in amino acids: CASSKDRTEAFF. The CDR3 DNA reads TGCGCCAGCAGCAAAGACAGAACTGAAGCTTTCTTT.